This entry lists 29 T cell receptor beta chains sequenced from one sample in a study of T cell repertoires in cytomegalovirus infection. TCRdb reprocessed the reads with MiXCR, giving one entry per CDR3 protein. The table has about 250,000 distinct CDR3 sequences, over 9% seen once. What was sequenced was PBMCs. The origin of the receptors is a human donor in good health (CMV status not recorded). Some clones in this sample may be carry-over from other donors' samples.

The chain carries TRBV28 and TRBJ1-4; D is unresolved. Germline lookup yields CDR1 MDHEN and CDR2 SYDVKM. V lost 4 bases and J 4 bases, leaving 13 bases between the germline ends. The CDR3 length is 15 residues. The CDR3 DNA is TGTGCCAGCAGTTCTGTGCCCCCGCTTAATGAAAAACTGTTTTTT. It codes for CASSSVPPLNEKLFF.

The chain combines TRBV23-1 with TRBJ2-7; 8 positions match TRBD1. TRBV23-1 is marked as an open reading frame, function uncertain. The CDR3 extends over 12 amino acids. CDR3 sequence (DNA): TGCGCGCCGGGACAGGTCGAATACGAGCAGTACTTC. The encoded protein is CAPGQVEYEQYF.

This clonotype was counted between two and nine times. The gene calls are TRBV20-1 and TRBJ2-7; 9 bases match TRBD1. The CDR3 length is 14 residues. Losses at the gene ends were 2 bases for V and 4 bases for J; bases not matched to a gene: 6. Germline CDR1 is DFQATT and CDR2 is SNEGSKA (reference sequence). CDR3 sequence: CSARLHRGRYEQYF. Here the CDR3 DNA reads TGCAGTGCTAGACTCCACAGGGGGCGTTACGAGCAGTACTTC.

V gene TRBV20-1 combines with J gene TRBJ2-5; 10 positions agree with TRBD2. The CDR3 length is 16 residues. The germline V gene encodes CDR1 DFQATT and CDR2 SNEGSKA (reference sequence). With 3 bases clipped from V and 5 bases from J, the junction kept 12 bases outside the gene matches. CDR3 sequence reads: CSARKASGSIVETQYF. DNA of the CDR3: TGCAGTGCTAGGAAGGCTAGCGGGAGTATCGTTGAGACCCAGTACTTC.

The J gene is TRBJ1-1, the V gene TRBV12-3 or TRBV12-4; perhaps TRBD1 as D (6 bases). Trimming cost V 3 bases and J 2 bases, with 13 bases left between them. The CDR3 runs to 15 residues. CDR3 in amino acids: CASSLWGASNTEAFF. In DNA form, the CDR3 reads TGTGCCAGCAGTTTGTGGGGGGCGTCTAACACTGAAGCTTTCTTT.

The chain couples TRBV28 to TRBJ2-7, with 10 nucleotides matching TRBD1. The length of the CDR3 is 18 residues. Germline CDR1 reads MDHEN; CDR2 reads SYDVKM. The V gene end was trimmed by 5 bases and the J gene end by 0 bases; junction bases not matched to a gene: 13. CDR3 DNA: TGTGCCAGCAGTCCAGGAGGTAGCGGGACAGGGGCCTCCTACGAGCAGTACTTC. This translates into CASSPGGSGTGASYEQYF.

This clonotype occurred many times. V is TRBV6-2 or TRBV6-3 and J is TRBJ2-7, with D unclear. The germline V gene encodes CDR1 MNHEY and CDR2 SVGEGT. CDR3 length: 14 residues. Trimming left V 2 bases short and J 2 bases short, with 10 bases between. CDR3 bases: TGTGCCAGCAGTTACCAACGGGCAACCTACGAGCAGTACTTC. This codes for CASSYQRATYEQYF.

This clonotype was picked up many times. This chain connects TRBV9 to TRBJ1-5, with D possibly matching TRBD1 (5 bases). Germline V gene data show CDR1 as SGDLS and CDR2 as YYNGEE. The V end was cut by 3 bases, the J end by 6 bases, with 10 bases between. There are 13 residues in the CDR3. The CDR3 spells CASSDTGGQPQHF. The CDR3 DNA is TGTGCCAGCAGCGATACTGGGGGTCAGCCCCAGCATTTT. Drawing the rest from reference TRBV9 and TRBJ1-5, the complete variable domain is DSGVTQTPKHLITATGQRVTLRCSPRSGDLSVYWYQQSLDQGLQFLIQYYNGEERAKGNILERFSAQQFPDLHSELNLSSLELGDSALYFCASSDTGGQPQHFGDGTRLSIL.

There are many counts of this clonotype. CDR3: CASSSQDGMVEQFF. The CDR3, as DNA: TGTGCCAGCAGCTCCCAAGACGGCATGGTTGAGCAGTTCTTC. The chain links TRBV7-3 to TRBJ2-1; D uncertain. V lost 4 bases and J 9 bases, leaving 16 bases between the germline ends. The germline V gene encodes CDR1 SGHTA and CDR2 FQGTGA. CDR3 length equals 14 residues. Using reference TRBV7-3 and TRBJ2-1 for the parts outside the CDR3, the full variable domain is GAGVSQTPSNKVTEKGKYVELRCDPISGHTALYWYRQSLGQGPEFLIYFQGTGAADDSGLPNDRFFAVRPEGSVSTLKIQRTERGDSAVYLCASSSQDGMVEQFFGPGTRLTVL.

This clonotype was observed at least ten times. The chain employs TRBV7-2 and TRBJ1-5, with 7 bases that match TRBD1. The junction had 5 bases not matched to a gene; V was cut back by 1 base and J by 2 bases. CDR3 length: 16 amino acids. Germline V lookup: CDR1 SGHTA, CDR2 FQGNSA. The CDR3 nucleotides are TGTGCCAGCAGCTTAGAAAGGGGGCCAGGCAATCAGCCCCAGCATTTT. Its protein product is CASSLERGPGNQPQHF.

This clonotype was recorded a few times. The rearrangement uses TRBV12-3 or TRBV12-4 and TRBJ1-6, with D perhaps matching TRBD1 (5 bases). With 3 bases removed from V and 0 bases from J, the gap between germline ends came to 9 bases. The length of the CDR3 is 16 residues. The CDR3 DNA sequence: TGTGCCAGCAGTTTCGGGGGGAGCTCCTATAATTCACCCCTCCACTTT. This encodes CASSFGGSSYNSPLHF.

The V and J genes are TRBV6-1 and TRBJ1-1; TRBD1 might be the D (5 bases). V dropped 6 bases and J dropped 3 bases, with 14 bases sitting between them. Germline lookup yields CDR1 MNHNS and CDR2 SASEGT. This CDR3 region has 14 residues. DNA of the CDR3: TGTGCCAGCAGACACGGGACCGAGGACACTGAAGCTTTCTTT. Its translation is CASRHGTEDTEAFF.

This clonotype appeared many times. This chain joins TRBV7-2 and TRBJ2-1; weak D call: TRBD1 (6 bases). Germline V gene sequence: CDR1 SGHTA, CDR2 FQGNSA. V shed 5 bases and J shed 3 bases, with 14 bases lying between them. The CDR3 totals 15 residues. The CDR3 coding sequence is TGTGCCAGCAGCACACTGACAGGATTCTACAATGAGCAGTTCTTC. It yields the protein CASSTLTGFYNEQFF. The complete variable domain, with remaining parts taken from reference TRBV7-2 and TRBJ2-1, reads GAGVSQSPSNKVTEKGKDVELRCDPISGHTALYWYRQSLGQGLEFLIYFQGNSAPDKSGLPSDRFSAERTGGSVSTLTIQRTQQEDSAVYLCASSTLTGFYNEQFFGPGTRLTVL.

This chain links TRBV7-9 with TRBJ1-2; D is possibly TRBD1 (5 bases). The germline V gene encodes CDR1 SEHNR and CDR2 FQNEAQ (reference sequence). This CDR3 is built from 15 residues. Trimming took 5 bases from V and 3 from J, leaving 16 bases between them. The DNA of the CDR3 is TGTGCCAGCAGCGAAGAGGGGATATTGGACTATGGCTACACCTTC. Its protein product is CASSEEGILDYGYTF.

This clonotype came up many times. The chain carries TRBV7-2 and TRBJ2-5; 9 bases line up with TRBD2. V shed 8 bases, J shed 5 bases, and the junction held 15 bases outside the gene matches. Per the germline V gene, CDR1 is SGHTA and CDR2 is FQGNSA. This CDR3 is 16 amino acids long. CDR3 protein: CASRRGDSGGEETQYF. In DNA, the CDR3 is TGTGCCAGCCGGAGGGGGGATAGCGGGGGAGAGGAGACCCAGTACTTC.

This clonotype was counted at least ten times. J is TRBJ2-3 and V is TRBV7-2; no definite D call. The CDR3 extends over 13 amino acids. V was clipped by 1 base and J by 7 bases, with 9 bases between them. CDR1 and CDR2 from the germline V gene are SGHTA and FQGNSA. The CDR3 DNA reads TGTGCCAGCAGCTTAGAGGGTAGCTATACGCAGTATTTT. Its translation is CASSLEGSYTQYF.

This chain joins TRBV19 and TRBJ1-2; no definite D call. Trimming cost V 3 bases and J 8 bases, with 13 bases left between them. Per germline, CDR1 LNHDA and CDR2 SQIVND (reference sequence). This CDR3 contains 13 residues. The CDR3 DNA follows: TGTGCCAGTAGTATTTTGGCTAGTGGCGGCTACACCTTC. Amino acids: CASSILASGGYTF.

J is TRBJ2-5 and V is TRBV20-1, with 10 bases identical to TRBD2. The CDR3 loop spans 20 amino acids. Germline V gene lookup returns CDR1 DFQATT and CDR2 SNEGSKA (reference sequence). The J segment lost 1 base and the V segment lost 0 bases, leaving 17 bases of the junction unmatched. The CDR3, as DNA: TGCAGTGCTAGAGATAAGAATCCCGCAGCGGGAGGGTTTATCCAAGAGACCCAGTACTTC. As protein: CSARDKNPAAGGFIQETQYF.

In its sample, this clonotype was seen many times. The chain employs TRBV20-1 and TRBJ2-3; TRBD2 aligns across 7 bases. Germline V gene sequence: CDR1 DFQATT, CDR2 SNEGSKA (reference sequence). The V and J ends lost 2 bases and 8 bases, in that order; junction bases with no gene match: 16. This CDR3 spans 16 amino acids. The CDR3 DNA sequence: TGCAGTGCTAGAAGCTCCGGGCTAGCGGTAGCGAGTACGCAGTATTTT. Protein sequence: CSARSSGLAVASTQYF.

In this sample, this clonotype turned up a few times. This chain links TRBV12-3 or TRBV12-4 with TRBJ1-2; 12 bases line up with TRBD1. Germline trimming cut 4 bases from V and 11 bases from J; bases unmatched to any gene: 5. The CDR3 covers 13 residues. The CDR3 is CASSSSGQGAYTF. DNA for the CDR3: TGTGCCAGCAGTTCATCGGGACAGGGGGCTTACACCTTC.

In this sample, this clonotype turned up a few times. The chain joins TRBV4-2 to TRBJ1-2; 7 positions match TRBD1. Trimming cost V 6 bases and J 3 bases; bases outside gene matches: 7. Germline V gives CDR1 LGHNA, CDR2 YNFKEQ. The CDR3 runs to 14 residues. This CDR3 is CASSPGGSDYGYTF. CDR3 sequence (DNA): TGTGCCAGCAGTCCAGGGGGTAGCGACTATGGCTACACCTTC.

This clonotype was counted many times. This chain connects TRBV2 to TRBJ2-7, with 8 bases that match TRBD1. With V trimmed by 1 base and J by 3 bases, 5 bases remained unmatched. The CDR3 loop spans 15 amino acids. The germline gives CDR1 SNHLY, CDR2 FYNNEI. CDR3 sequence (DNA): TGTGCCAGCAGTGAAGACAGGGGGAATCTCTACGAGCAGTACTTC. Translated: CASSEDRGNLYEQYF.

To note about this clonotype: An end of the junction differs from the germline gene, which may be a read error. The chain recombines TRBV11-3 with TRBJ2-1; 8 positions match TRBD2. Germline-derived CDR1 and CDR2 are SGHNT and YENEEA. CDR3 length equals 18 residues. The CDR3 is CASSLVNLDPGGYSEQFF. The DNA of the CDR3 is TGTGCCAGCAGCTTAGTCAACCTGGACCCGGGGGGGTACAGTGAGCAGTTCTTC.

The chain couples TRBV19 to TRBJ2-2, with D possibly matching TRBD1 (6 bases). V was trimmed by 6 bases and J by 1 base, leaving 15 bases between them. This CDR3 contains 16 residues. Looked up from germline, CDR1 is LNHDA and CDR2 is SQIVND (reference sequence). CDR3 in DNA: TGTGCCAGTAGGGAACAGGGCTTAAGGAACACCGGGGAGCTGTTTTTT. It translates to CASREQGLRNTGELFF.

This clonotype appeared many times. The J gene is TRBJ2-7, the V gene TRBV6-5; TRBD1 agrees at 7 bases. The V gene end was trimmed by 7 bases and the J gene end by 2 bases; junction bases not matched to a gene: 8. The germline CDR1 and CDR2 sequences are MNHEY and SVGAGI. This CDR3 region has 14 residues. CDR3 nucleotide sequence: TGTGCCAGCAAGCCCGACAGGGCCCCCTACGAGCAGTACTTC. It translates to CASKPDRAPYEQYF.

This clonotype was detected many times. The rearrangement joins TRBV7-6 to TRBJ2-3, with 7 bases fitting TRBD2. The CDR3 is 15 residues long. Germline CDR1 and CDR2: SGHVS and FNYEAQ. Losses at the gene ends were 7 bases for V and 4 bases for J; bases not matched to a gene: 11. The CDR3 is CASTPYGTMADTQYF. DNA for the CDR3: TGTGCCAGCACCCCGTACGGGACTATGGCAGATACGCAGTATTTT. The complete variable domain, with remaining parts taken from reference TRBV7-6 and TRBJ2-3, reads GAGVSQSPRYKVTKRGQDVALRCDPISGHVSLYWYRQALGQGPEFLTYFNYEAQQDKSGLPNDRFSAERPEGSISTLTIQRTEQRDSAMYRCASTPYGTMADTQYFGPGTRLTVL.

The chain uses TRBV9 and TRBJ1-1, with 7 positions matching TRBD1. The CDR3 covers 13 residues. Germline V gene lookup returns CDR1 SGDLS and CDR2 YYNGEE. Trimming at V came to 3 bases and at J to 7 bases, leaving 6 bases not matched to a gene. DNA for the CDR3: TGTGCCAGCAGCGGGCCGGGACAGAGTGAAGCTTTCTTT. This codes for CASSGPGQSEAFF. Supplemented by reference TRBV9 and TRBJ1-1, the full variable domain reads DSGVTQTPKHLITATGQRVTLRCSPRSGDLSVYWYQQSLDQGLQFLIQYYNGEERAKGNILERFSAQQFPDLHSELNLSSLELGDSALYFCASSGPGQSEAFFGQGTRLTVV.

The V call is TRBV7-6, the J call TRBJ1-1; D remains ambiguous. This CDR3 comprises 13 residues. V lost 6 bases and J 1 base, leaving 9 bases between the germline ends. Germline-derived CDR1 and CDR2 are SGHVS and FNYEAQ. CDR3 residues: CASRLQANTEAFF. CDR3 DNA: TGTGCCAGCAGATTACAAGCGAACACTGAAGCTTTCTTT.

This clonotype was counted ten times or more. The chain recombines TRBV28 with TRBJ2-3; D perhaps matches TRBD2 (6 bases). V was trimmed by 6 bases and J by 2 bases, leaving 15 bases between them. The CDR3 sequence is 15 residues long. Per the germline V gene, CDR1 is MDHEN and CDR2 is SYDVKM. The CDR3, as DNA: TGTGCCAGCAGGCTTGCGGGGCACCTCACAGATACGCAGTATTTT. Its translation: CASRLAGHLTDTQYF.